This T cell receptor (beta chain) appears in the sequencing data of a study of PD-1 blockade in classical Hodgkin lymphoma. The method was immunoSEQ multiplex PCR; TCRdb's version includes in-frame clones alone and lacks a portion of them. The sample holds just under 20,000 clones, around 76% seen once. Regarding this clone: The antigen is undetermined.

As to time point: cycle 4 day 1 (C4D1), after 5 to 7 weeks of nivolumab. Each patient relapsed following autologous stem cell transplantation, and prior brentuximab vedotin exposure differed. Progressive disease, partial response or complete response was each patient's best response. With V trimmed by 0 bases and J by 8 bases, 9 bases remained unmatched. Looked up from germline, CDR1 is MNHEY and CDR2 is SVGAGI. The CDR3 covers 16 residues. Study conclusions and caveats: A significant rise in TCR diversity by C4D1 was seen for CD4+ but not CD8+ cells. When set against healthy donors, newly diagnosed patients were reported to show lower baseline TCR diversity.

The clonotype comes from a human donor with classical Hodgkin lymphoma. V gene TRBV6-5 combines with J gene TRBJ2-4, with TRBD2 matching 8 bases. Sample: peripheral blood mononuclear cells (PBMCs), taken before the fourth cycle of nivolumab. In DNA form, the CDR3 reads TGTGCCAGCAGTTACTCGAACAAAGCGGGGGTTGACATTCAGTACTTC. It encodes CASSYSNKAGVDIQYF.